Reported below is one T cell receptor beta chain. Its cognate antigen has yet to be identified. Base qualities are missing; no much larger clone stands one base away. The collaborating institutions used their own protocols to collect whole blood in K2EDTA tubes. For TCRbeta analysis, collaborators shipped samples in one of three forms: frozen whole blood, isolated PBMCs, or DNA extracted from either of those sample types. Looking up the germline V gene (reference sequence) yields CDR1 SEHNR and CDR2 FQNEAQ. From the cysteine through the phenylalanine, the CDR3 covers 15 amino acids. Only the CDR3 portion is preserved as DNA: 45 bases, with reading frame beginning at the first base. After removal of 0 bases from V and 6 bases from J, the junction retains 7 bases not matched to a gene. TCRbeta CDR3 regions were amplified from genomic DNA using the immunoSEQ Assay, a bias-controlled multiplex PCR. The authors processed their data as follows. The number of nucleated cells in each sample was estimated from the amplification of reference gene primers within the assay. Sequence reads were collapsed and filtered to measure the absolute abundance of every unique TCRbeta CDR3 rearrangement. For each sample, productive Simpson clonality was calculated by taking the square root of Simpson's diversity index across productive rearrangements. TCRdb provides this immuneACCESS table in a form limited to in-frame rearrangements. Some clones are lacking; in checked studies, under half of them reflect an unresolved V gene, and why the rest are absent is not known. The V and J calls and clone size are taken from that table; D and trimming were inferred from the DNA. The sample table shows roughly 140,000 clones, and 80% to 85% are seen once. Clones ranked in the top ten supply about 7.5% of the sample.

This record comes from a study of blood T cell repertoires in COVID-19 (dated by TCRdb to the early 2020s). Concerning the study at large: Samples covering the acute and convalescent phases of COVID-19 were provided by collaborators in the United States, Italy and Spain. The repertoires were released in a freely available public database meant as a resource for research on the immune response to SARS-CoV-2. Sample metadata almost always included a de-identified subject ID, COVID-19 status, age in years and sex. The material from the prospective study consisted of cDNA or gDNA derived from T cells, B-cell-depleted T cells, or PBMCs. Subjects who had been exposed to COVID-19, were actively infected with it, or had recovered from it provided the deeply sampled blood TCRbeta repertoires that made up the dataset. Samples were obtained from the ongoing ImmuneRACE study (first 160 participants) and from over a thousand subjects provided by 6 global collaborators. Where available, HLA class I and class II types were obtained from metadata supplied by the sample provider rather than from assay-based typing.

What the work shows at the level of the full study, not this receptor alone: Clinical and demographic metadata were provided uncurated, with the amount varying by source and participant.

Sequenced material: peripheral blood. The rearranged segments are TRBV7-9 and TRBJ1-1; 7 nucleotides in the junction match TRBD1. This receptor was taken from a human donor in a cohort sampled during active COVID-19. DNA sequence: TGTGCCAGCAGCTTAGCGTCGGGGACAGCGGCTGAAGCTTTCTTT. It codes for CASSLASGTAAEAFF.